This TCR beta chain is from a study of blood T cell repertoires in COVID-19 (dated by TCRdb to 2020 to 2022). Study-wide context: Samples from collaborators originated in the United States, Italy and Spain and spanned both the acute and convalescent phases of COVID-19. The dataset comprised deeply sampled blood TCRbeta repertoires from subjects exposed to, actively infected with, or recovered from COVID-19. The repertoires were made available in a free public database intended to serve as a resource for research on the immune response to SARS-CoV-2. The prospective study material was composed of cDNA or gDNA derived from T cells, B-cell-depleted T cells, or PBMCs. The sample metadata nearly always contained a de-identified subject ID, COVID-19 status, age in years and sex. Samples came from the ongoing ImmuneRACE study (first 160 participants) plus 1,254 subjects from 6 global collaborators. Where available, HLA class I and class II types were obtained from metadata supplied by the sample provider rather than from assay-based typing. The study at large found these results: Clinical and demographic metadata were provided uncurated, with the amount varying by source and participant.

Reading from cysteine to phenylalanine, the CDR3 counts 16 amino acids. The kept DNA is CDR3 alone, 48 bases in frame from the first base. CDR1 and CDR2 are read off the germline V gene as WSHSY and SAAADI. Trimming removed 0 bases from V and 2 bases from J; the gene matches leave 4 bases unexplained. This clone has more than one count but fewer than ten. Its specific antigen is unknown. Qualities for individual bases were not recorded, and no much larger clone is one base off. At one collaborating source in Seattle, patients were enrolled during active infection and were followed longitudinally through the course of disease. Whole blood was collected in K2EDTA tubes by collaborating institutions according to the institutions' own protocols. For TCRbeta analysis, collaborators shipped samples in one of three forms: frozen whole blood, isolated PBMCs, or DNA extracted from either of those sample types.

TCRbeta CDR3 regions were amplified from genomic DNA by means of the immunoSEQ Assay, a bias-controlled multiplex PCR. As for how the authors treated the data: Nucleated cell counts per sample were estimated from amplification of reference gene primers within the assay. To quantify the absolute abundance of each unique TCRbeta CDR3 rearrangement, sequence reads were collapsed and filtered. Productive Simpson clonality was computed per sample as the square root of Simpson's diversity index over productive rearrangements. The clones in this table, taken by TCRdb from immuneACCESS, are in-frame only. Not every clone is retained; where verified, under half of the shortfall comes from an unresolved V gene, and the cause of the rest is unknown. The D gene and trimming were derived from the DNA, and the V and J assignments and clone size from that table. This sample has 200,000 to 250,000 clones in its table, and approximately 80% of those were observed once. The ten largest clones capture about 11% of the sample.

The sequenced sample was peripheral blood. Rearrangement joined TRBV10-2 to TRBJ2-3, and 8 junction bases match TRBD2. The clonotype comes from a woman older than 75 with COVID-19, enrolled during active disease. The CDR3: CASSESRGGYTDTQYF. In nucleotide form, the sequence is TGCGCCAGCAGTGAGTCACGGGGGGGTTACACAGATACGCAGTATTTT.